The 5 T cell receptor beta chains listed next were all sequenced from one sample in a study of low-dose radiotherapy and immunotherapy resistance in tumors. Priming of first-strand cDNA relied on TRAV- and TRBV-specific primers (covering alpha and beta chains). TCRs were put through approximately 20 PCR cycles of amplification with Phusion. A constant-region primer and the V-primer adapter served as the primer pair. TCRdb fed the reads into MiXCR, producing one record per CDR3 protein. The sample records just over 14,000 distinct CDR3 sequences, roughly 52% being singletons. Receptors were obtained from a human donor with advanced metastatic prostate, ovarian, gallbladder or colorectal cancer (not recorded which). This table probably holds off-target reads from a library built for another chain.

This clonotype has just a few counts. The rearrangement joins TRBV28 to TRBJ1-2; D remains unclear. The germline CDR1 and CDR2 sequences are MDHEN and SYDVKM. Trimming removed 6 bases from V and 5 bases from J, with 13 bases in between. The CDR3 spans 13 residues. CDR3 protein: CASSLPGAYGYTF. The CDR3 coding sequence is TGTGCCAGCAGCCTCCCGGGAGCGTATGGCTACACCTTC.

This clonotype was seen a few times. The chain combines TRBV29-1 with TRBJ2-7, with 8 nucleotides matching TRBD2. The germline CDR1 and CDR2 sequences are SQVTM and ANQGSEA. V was pared by 0 bases and J by 1 base, with 8 bases of the junction left unmatched. The CDR3 has 16 amino acids. The CDR3 spells CSVEDIRASGSYEQYF. CDR3 coding DNA: TGCAGCGTTGAAGACATAAGGGCTAGCGGGTCCTACGAGCAGTACTTC.

This sequence joins TRBV9 and TRBJ2-1; D is possibly TRBD1 or TRBD2 (6 bases each). The CDR3 totals 15 residues. Germline CDR1 reads SGDLS; CDR2 reads YYNGEE. Trimming stripped 0 bases from V and 4 bases from J, with 11 bases between. The CDR3 sequence: CASSVAGAVYNEQFF. The DNA for the CDR3 is TGTGCCAGCAGCGTAGCGGGGGCCGTTTACAATGAGCAGTTCTTC.

The V gene is TRBV5-1, the J gene TRBJ1-1, with 7 bases fitting TRBD1. CDR1 is SGHRS, CDR2 YFSETQ, per germline. The length of the CDR3 is 13 residues. After removal of 9 bases from V and 7 bases from J, the junction contained 12 bases not matched to a gene. This chain's CDR3 is CATRQGIEGEAFF. In nucleotides, the CDR3 is TGCGCCACAAGACAGGGAATCGAGGGTGAAGCTTTCTTT.

This clonotype was observed a few times. The gene calls are TRBV15 and TRBJ2-5; D is unclear. The ends were cut back, 0 bases at V and 9 bases at J, with 8 bases in the middle. Per the germline V gene, CDR1 is LNHNV and CDR2 is YYDKDF (reference sequence). There are 12 residues in the CDR3. The CDR3 here is CATSREVGSQYF. In nucleotides, the CDR3 is TGTGCCACCAGCAGAGAGGTCGGGTCCCAGTACTTC.